This is a list of T cell receptor beta chains from one sample in a study of regulatory T cells in long-lasting Graves disease. TCRdb re-called the multiplex PCR reads with MiXCR, one entry per CDR3 protein. Of around 250,000 distinct CDR3 sequences in the sample, around 17% were seen once. The source material was peripheral blood mononuclear cells (PBMCs), sampled at new diagnosis, from a patient treated with antithyroid drugs. These receptors were obtained from a female donor with Graves disease. Both conserved end residues are part of each CDR3. Each record gives: J gene, V gene, CDR3 length, D gene, clone size, CDR3 protein, CDR3 DNA. A D gene is named only where the DNA matches it firmly. The size field is filled for only some rows; it gives once, few, many or a size class.

TRBJ2-2,TRBV7-9,14,-,-,CASLRGLDTGELFF,TGTGCCAGCTTAAGGGGCCTCGACACCGGGGAGCTGTTTTTT
TRBJ1-2,TRBV9,12,-,many,CASSVVNYGYTF,TGTGCCAGCAGCGTAGTGAACTATGGCTACACCTTC
TRBJ2-7,TRBV2,18,TRBD2,-,CASSEPGTSGRAGYEQYF,TGTGCCAGCAGTGAACCAGGGACTAGCGGGAGGGCCGGGTACGAGCAGTACTTC
TRBJ2-7,TRBV11-2,11,-,-,CASSLVSEQYF,TGTGCCAGCAGCTTAGTGTCTGAGCAGTACTTC
TRBJ2-5,TRBV12-3/TRBV12-4,14,TRBD1,-,CASSRDTGDGAQYF,TGTGCCAGCAGTCGAGATACAGGGGACGGGGCCCAGTACTTC
TRBJ1-5,TRBV6-2/TRBV6-3,15,-,-,CASSYSSSMNQPQHF,TGTGCCAGCAGTTACTCGAGCTCGATGAATCAGCCCCAGCATTTT
TRBJ2-1,TRBV24-1,17,TRBD2,many,CATSDQTTSGSTNEQFF,TGTGCCACCAGTGATCAAACGACTAGCGGGAGTACAAATGAGCAGTTCTTC
TRBJ2-1,TRBV7-2,15,TRBD2,many,CASSLTSGDYNEQFF,TGTGCCAGCAGTCTTACTAGCGGGGATTACAATGAGCAGTTCTTC
TRBJ2-1,TRBV28,13,-,few,CASRPGLNNEQFF,TGTGCCAGCCGTCCGGGACTCAACAATGAGCAGTTCTTC
TRBJ2-1,TRBV4-3,15,TRBD2,-,CASSHTSGVYNEQFF,TGCGCCAGCAGCCATACTAGCGGGGTCTACAATGAGCAGTTCTTC
TRBJ1-3,TRBV30,12,-,many,CAWSVQGNTIYF,TGTGCCTGGAGTGTCCAGGGAAACACCATATATTTT
TRBJ2-5,TRBV24-1,15,-,many,CATSDPYRDQETQYF,TGTGCCACCAGTGACCCTTACAGGGACCAAGAGACCCAGTACTTC
TRBJ2-1,TRBV20-1,13,TRBD2,many,CSARGTSLDEQFF,TGCAGTGCTAGGGGGACTAGTCTAGATGAGCAGTTCTTC
TRBJ2-1,TRBV14,15,-,few,CASGQLGSSYNEQFF,TGTGCCAGCGGCCAACTCGGTAGCTCCTACAATGAGCAGTTCTTC
TRBJ1-5,TRBV5-1,15,-,many,CASSLGVREGQPQHF,TGCGCCAGCAGCTTGGGCGTCAGGGAAGGCCAGCCCCAGCATTTT
TRBJ2-5,TRBV19,13,-,many,CASSIRSRETQYF,TGTGCCAGTAGTATCCGGTCGAGGGAGACCCAGTACTTC
TRBJ2-6,TRBV28,15,-,many,CASSSQGSGANVLTF,TGTGCCAGCAGTAGTCAGGGGTCCGGGGCCAACGTCCTGACTTTC
TRBJ2-1,TRBV9,16,-,-,CASSVASESSYNEQFF,TGTGCCAGCAGCGTAGCTTCGGAGAGCTCCTACAATGAGCAGTTCTTC
TRBJ1-2,TRBV28,14,-,many,CASTPPAYTEGYTF,TGTGCCAGCACCCCGCCGGCGTACACCGAGGGCTACACCTTC
TRBJ1-1,TRBV7-3,13,-,many,CASSADARTEAFF,TGTGCCAGCAGCGCGGATGCTCGAACTGAAGCTTTCTTT
TRBJ2-2,TRBV6-1,15,TRBD2,many,CASIWTSGAGGELFF,TGTGCCAGCATCTGGACTAGCGGGGCCGGGGGGGAGCTGTTTTTT
TRBJ1-2,TRBV6-5,17,TRBD1,many,CASSSVPGQARNYGYTF,TGTGCCAGCAGTTCCGTCCCGGGACAGGCGCGTAACTATGGCTACACCTTC
TRBJ2-7,TRBV18,15,TRBD1,many,CASSQTGAGTYEQYF,TGTGCCAGCTCACAGACAGGGGCCGGCACCTACGAGCAGTACTTC
TRBJ2-3,TRBV19,13,TRBD1,many,CASDRGGTDTQYF,TGTGCCAGCGACAGGGGGGGAACAGATACGCAGTATTTT
TRBJ2-1,TRBV7-9,15,TRBD2,-,CATQSSGRGGNEQFF,TGTGCCACCCAGTCCAGCGGGAGGGGGGGCAATGAGCAGTTCTTC
TRBJ1-1,TRBV6-1,14,TRBD1,many,CASSERTGDTEAFF,TGTGCCAGCAGTGAAAGGACAGGAGACACTGAAGCTTTCTTT
TRBJ2-5,TRBV2,14,TRBD1,-,CASSETGGVETQYF,TGTGCCAGCAGTGAGACAGGGGGAGTAGAGACCCAGTACTTC
TRBJ2-7,TRBV12-3/TRBV12-4,14,TRBD1,many,CASKSTGVGYEQYF,TGTGCCAGCAAATCGACAGGGGTTGGCTACGAGCAGTACTTC
TRBJ2-2,TRBV4-2,16,-,few,CASSQEGGGDTGELFF,TGTGCCAGCAGCCAAGAGGGGGGCGGCGACACCGGGGAGCTGTTTTTT
TRBJ2-1,TRBV30,11,-,many,CAWSVGGEQFF,TGTGCCTGGAGTGTCGGCGGGGAGCAGTTCTTC
TRBJ2-1,TRBV28,15,TRBD2,-,CASSSPGTSGNEQFF,TGTGCCAGCAGTTCTCCCGGGACTAGCGGGAATGAGCAGTTCTTC
TRBJ1-1,TRBV27,14,-,many,CASRIGTTNTEAFF,TGTGCCAGCAGGATTGGGACAACGAACACTGAAGCTTTCTTT
TRBJ2-2,TRBV24-1,21,-,many,CATSDLRVGAGPTSTTGELFF,TGTGCCACCAGTGATTTAAGGGTCGGGGCGGGCCCTACAAGTACCACCGGGGAGCTGTTTTTT
TRBJ2-3,TRBV13,14,-,few,CASSLPGRGDTQYF,TGTGCCAGCAGCCTCCCCGGACGAGGTGATACGCAGTATTTT
TRBJ2-3,TRBV7-2,15,-,-,CASSYDYLSTDTQYF,TGTGCCAGCAGCTACGACTACCTTAGCACAGATACGCAGTATTTT
TRBJ2-2,TRBV13,15,-,many,CASSSFRQTTGELFF,TGTGCCAGCAGCTCCTTTAGACAGACCACCGGGGAGCTGTTTTTT
TRBJ2-3,TRBV14,17,-,many,CASSQDLFTGRSDTQYF,TGTGCCAGCAGCCAAGATTTATTTACGGGTCGGTCAGATACGCAGTATTTT
TRBJ2-3,TRBV30,12,-,-,CAWTAGSRTQYF,TGTGCCTGGACCGCCGGGTCCCGTACGCAGTATTTT
TRBJ2-3,TRBV4-1,13,-,few,CASSQTRGNTQYF,TGCGCCAGCAGCCAAACACGAGGGAATACGCAGTATTTT
TRBJ1-2,TRBV25-1,14,-,few,CASSEFEGNYGYTF,TGTGCCAGCAGTGAATTTGAGGGAAACTATGGCTACACCTTC
TRBJ2-1,TRBV10-3,15,TRBD2,many,CAISESTSANNEQFF,TGTGCCATCAGTGAGTCGACTAGCGCGAACAATGAGCAGTTCTTC
TRBJ1-3,TRBV5-1,15,-,many,CASSRGHSSGNTIYF,TGCGCCAGCAGCCGAGGTCACAGCTCTGGAAACACCATATATTTT
TRBJ1-5,TRBV6-2/TRBV6-3,14,TRBD1,few,CASTEGQGGQPQHF,TGTGCCAGCACCGAAGGACAGGGTGGTCAGCCCCAGCATTTT
TRBJ2-1,TRBV25-1,16,TRBD2,many,CASLFPGRAYLNEQFF,TGTGCCAGCCTCTTTCCCGGGAGGGCCTATTTGAATGAGCAGTTCTTC